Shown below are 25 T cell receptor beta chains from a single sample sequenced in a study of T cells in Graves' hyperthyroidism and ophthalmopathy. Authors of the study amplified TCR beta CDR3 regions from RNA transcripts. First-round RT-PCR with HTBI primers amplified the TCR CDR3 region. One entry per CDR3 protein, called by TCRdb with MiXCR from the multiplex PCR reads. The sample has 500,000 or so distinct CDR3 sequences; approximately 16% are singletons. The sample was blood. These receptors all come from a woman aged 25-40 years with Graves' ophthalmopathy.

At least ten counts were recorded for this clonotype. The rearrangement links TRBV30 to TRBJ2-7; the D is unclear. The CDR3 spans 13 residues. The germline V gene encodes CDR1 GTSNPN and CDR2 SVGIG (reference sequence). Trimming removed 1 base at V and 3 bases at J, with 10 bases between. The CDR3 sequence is CAWSESLNYEQYF. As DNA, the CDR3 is TGTGCCTGGAGTGAGAGTTTAAACTACGAGCAGTACTTC.

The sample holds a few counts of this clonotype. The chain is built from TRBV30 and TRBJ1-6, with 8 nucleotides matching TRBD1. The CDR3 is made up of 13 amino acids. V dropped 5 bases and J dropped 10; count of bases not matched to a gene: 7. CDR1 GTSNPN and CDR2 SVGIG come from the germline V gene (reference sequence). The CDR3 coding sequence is TGTGCCTGGGGGATTTACAGGGGGTCACCCCTCCACTTT. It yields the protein CAWGIYRGSPLHF.

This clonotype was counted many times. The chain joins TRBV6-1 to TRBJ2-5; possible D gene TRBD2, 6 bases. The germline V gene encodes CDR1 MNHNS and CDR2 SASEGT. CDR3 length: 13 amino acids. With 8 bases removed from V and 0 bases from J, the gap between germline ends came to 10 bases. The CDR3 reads CASCGIDQETQYF. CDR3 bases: TGTGCCAGCTGCGGGATCGACCAAGAGACCCAGTACTTC.

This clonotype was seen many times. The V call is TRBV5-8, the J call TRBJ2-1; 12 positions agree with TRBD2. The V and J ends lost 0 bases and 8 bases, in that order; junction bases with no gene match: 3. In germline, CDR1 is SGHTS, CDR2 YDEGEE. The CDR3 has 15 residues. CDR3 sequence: CASSLGTSGIYEQFF. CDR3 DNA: TGTGCCAGCAGCTTGGGGACTAGCGGGATCTATGAGCAGTTCTTC.

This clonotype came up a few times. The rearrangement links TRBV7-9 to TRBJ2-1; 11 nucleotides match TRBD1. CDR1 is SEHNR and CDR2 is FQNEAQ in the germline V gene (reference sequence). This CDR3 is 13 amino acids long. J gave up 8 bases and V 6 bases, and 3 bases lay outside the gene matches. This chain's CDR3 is CASSWTGGDEQFF. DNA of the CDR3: TGTGCCAGCAGTTGGACAGGGGGCGATGAGCAGTTCTTC.

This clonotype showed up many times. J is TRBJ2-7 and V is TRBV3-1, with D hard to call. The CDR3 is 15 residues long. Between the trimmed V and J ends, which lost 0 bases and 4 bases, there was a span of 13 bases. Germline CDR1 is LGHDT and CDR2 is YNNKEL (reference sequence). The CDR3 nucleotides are TGTGCCAGCAGCCAAGACACCTTTGAATTATACGAGCAGTACTTC. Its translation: CASSQDTFELYEQYF.

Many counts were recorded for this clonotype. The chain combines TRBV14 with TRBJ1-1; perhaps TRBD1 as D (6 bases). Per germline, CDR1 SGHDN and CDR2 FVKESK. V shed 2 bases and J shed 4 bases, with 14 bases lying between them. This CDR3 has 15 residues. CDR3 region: CASSQLLQGSTEAFF. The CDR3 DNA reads TGTGCCAGCAGCCAACTGTTACAGGGAAGCACTGAAGCTTTCTTT. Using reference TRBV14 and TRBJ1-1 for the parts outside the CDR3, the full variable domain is EAGVTQFPSHSVIEKGQTVTLRCDPISGHDNLYWYRRVMGKEIKFLLHFVKESKQDESGMPNNRFLAERTGGTYSTLKVQPAELEDSGVYFCASSQLLQGSTEAFFGQGTRLTVV.

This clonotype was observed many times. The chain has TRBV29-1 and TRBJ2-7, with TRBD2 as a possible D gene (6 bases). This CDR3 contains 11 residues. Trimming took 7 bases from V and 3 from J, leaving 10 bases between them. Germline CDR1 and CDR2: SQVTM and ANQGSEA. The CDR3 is CSGGESYEQYF. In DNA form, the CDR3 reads TGCAGCGGGGGGGAGAGCTACGAGCAGTACTTC.

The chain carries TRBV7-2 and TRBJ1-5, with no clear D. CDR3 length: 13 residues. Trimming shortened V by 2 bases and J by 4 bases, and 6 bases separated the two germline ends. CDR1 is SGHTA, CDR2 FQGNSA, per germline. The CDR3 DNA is TGTGCCAGCAGCTTATCCCCGAATCAGCCCCAGCATTTT. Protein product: CASSLSPNQPQHF.

CDR3 DNA: TGTGCCAGCAACCGACTTGCGGGGGCCGGGGAGCTGTTTTTT. Encoded protein: CASNRLAGAGELFF. This chain links TRBV11-2 with TRBJ2-2, with TRBD2 matching 7 bases. From germline, CDR1 is SGHAT and CDR2 FQNNGV. V was pared by 7 bases and J by 6 bases, with 8 bases of the junction left unmatched. The CDR3 contains 14 residues.

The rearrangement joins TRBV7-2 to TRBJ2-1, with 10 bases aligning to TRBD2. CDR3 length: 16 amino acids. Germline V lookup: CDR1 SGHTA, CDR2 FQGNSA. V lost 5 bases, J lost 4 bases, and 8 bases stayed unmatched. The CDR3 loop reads CASSPSGRAVYNEQFF. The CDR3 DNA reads TGTGCCAGCAGCCCGAGCGGGAGGGCCGTATACAATGAGCAGTTCTTC.

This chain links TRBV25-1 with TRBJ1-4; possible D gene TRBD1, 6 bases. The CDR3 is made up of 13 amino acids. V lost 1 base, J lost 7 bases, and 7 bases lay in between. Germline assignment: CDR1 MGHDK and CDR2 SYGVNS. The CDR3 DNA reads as TGTGCCAGCAGTGAATTGGGGGCTGAAAAACTGTTTTTT. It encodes CASSELGAEKLFF. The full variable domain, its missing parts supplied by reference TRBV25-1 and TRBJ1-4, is EADIYQTPRYLVIGTGKKITLECSQTMGHDKMYWYQQDPGMELHLIHYSYGVNSTEKGDLSSESTVSRIRTEHFPLTLESARPSHTSQYLCASSELGAEKLFFGSGTQLSVL.

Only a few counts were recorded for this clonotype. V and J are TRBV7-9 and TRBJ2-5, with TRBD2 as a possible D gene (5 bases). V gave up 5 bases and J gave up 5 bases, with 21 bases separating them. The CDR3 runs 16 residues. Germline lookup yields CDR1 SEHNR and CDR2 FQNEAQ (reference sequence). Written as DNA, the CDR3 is TGTGCCAGCAGCCCGCCCTTTAAGTCGGGGTCGGAGACCCAGTACTTC. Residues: CASSPPFKSGSETQYF. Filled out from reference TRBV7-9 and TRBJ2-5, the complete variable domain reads DTGVSQNPRHKITKRGQNVTFRCDPISEHNRLYWYRQTLGQGPEFLTYFQNEAQLEKSRLLSDRFSAERPKGSFSTLEIQRTEQGDSAMYLCASSPPFKSGSETQYFGPGTRLLVL.

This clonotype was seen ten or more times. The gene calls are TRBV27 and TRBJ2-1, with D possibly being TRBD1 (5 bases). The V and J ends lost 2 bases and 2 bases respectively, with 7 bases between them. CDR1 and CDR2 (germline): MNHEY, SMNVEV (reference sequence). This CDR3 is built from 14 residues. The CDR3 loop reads CASSLQGPYNEQFF. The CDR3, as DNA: TGTGCCAGCAGTTTACAGGGCCCCTACAATGAGCAGTTCTTC.

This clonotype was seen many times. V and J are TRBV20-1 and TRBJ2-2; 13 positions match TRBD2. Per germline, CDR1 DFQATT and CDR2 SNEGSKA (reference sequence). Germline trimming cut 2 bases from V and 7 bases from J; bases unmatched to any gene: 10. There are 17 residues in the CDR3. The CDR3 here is CSARRTSGSHGHGELFF. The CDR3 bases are TGCAGTGCTAGAAGGACTAGCGGGAGTCACGGGCACGGGGAGCTGTTTTTT.

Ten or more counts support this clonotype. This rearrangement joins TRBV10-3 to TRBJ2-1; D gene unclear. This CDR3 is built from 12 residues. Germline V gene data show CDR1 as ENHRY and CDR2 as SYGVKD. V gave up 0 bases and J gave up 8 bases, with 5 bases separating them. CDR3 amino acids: CAISESGYEQFF. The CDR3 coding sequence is TGTGCCATCAGTGAGTCAGGGTATGAGCAGTTCTTC.

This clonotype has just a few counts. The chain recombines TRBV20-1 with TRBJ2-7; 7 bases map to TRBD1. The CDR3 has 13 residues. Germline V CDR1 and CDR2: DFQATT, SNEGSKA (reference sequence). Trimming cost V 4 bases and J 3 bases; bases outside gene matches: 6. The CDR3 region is CSATGDRVYEQYF. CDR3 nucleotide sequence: TGCAGTGCTACCGGGGACAGAGTCTACGAGCAGTACTTC.

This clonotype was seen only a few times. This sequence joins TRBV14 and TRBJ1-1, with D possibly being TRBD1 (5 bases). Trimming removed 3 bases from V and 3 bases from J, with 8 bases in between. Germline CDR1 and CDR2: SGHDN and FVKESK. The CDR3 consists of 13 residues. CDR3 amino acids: CASSQGLDTEAFF. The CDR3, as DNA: TGTGCCAGCAGCCAGGGACTCGACACTGAAGCTTTCTTT.

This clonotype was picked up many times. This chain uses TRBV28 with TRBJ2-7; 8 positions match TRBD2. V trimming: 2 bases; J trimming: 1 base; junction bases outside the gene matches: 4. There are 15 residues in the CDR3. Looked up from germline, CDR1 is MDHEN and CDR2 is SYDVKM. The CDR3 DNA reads TGTGCCAGCAGTTTAAGGCGGGAGGAGTCCTACGAGCAGTACTTC. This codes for CASSLRREESYEQYF.

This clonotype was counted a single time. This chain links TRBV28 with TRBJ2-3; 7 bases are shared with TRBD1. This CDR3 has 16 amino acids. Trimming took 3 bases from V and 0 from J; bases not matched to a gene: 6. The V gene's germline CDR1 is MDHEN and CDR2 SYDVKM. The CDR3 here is CASSFYGTESTDTQYF. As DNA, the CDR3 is TGTGCCAGCAGTTTTTACGGGACAGAAAGCACAGATACGCAGTATTTT.

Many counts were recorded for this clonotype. CDR3 sequence: CASSQEGWGTGELFF. The CDR3 coding sequence is TGCGCCAGCAGCCAAGAGGGGTGGGGCACCGGGGAGCTGTTTTTT. The V gene is TRBV4-3, the J gene TRBJ2-2; D is unclear. The CDR3 covers 15 residues. V was clipped by 0 bases and J by 4 bases, with 9 bases between them. CDR1 is LGHNA, CDR2 YSLEER, per germline.

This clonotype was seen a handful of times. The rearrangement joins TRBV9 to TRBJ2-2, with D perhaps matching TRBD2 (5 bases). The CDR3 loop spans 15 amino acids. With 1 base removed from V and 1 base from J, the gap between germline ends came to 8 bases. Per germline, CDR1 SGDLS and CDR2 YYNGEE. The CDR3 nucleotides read TGTGCCAGCAGCGTATACGGAGGGAACACCGGGGAGCTGTTTTTT. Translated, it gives CASSVYGGNTGELFF.

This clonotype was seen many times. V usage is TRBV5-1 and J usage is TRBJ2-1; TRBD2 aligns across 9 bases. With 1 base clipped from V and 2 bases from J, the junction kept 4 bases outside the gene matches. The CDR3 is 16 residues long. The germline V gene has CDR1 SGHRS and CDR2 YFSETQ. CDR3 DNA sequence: TGCGCCAGCAGCTTGTTGACTAGCGGTCCCTACAATGAGCAGTTCTTC. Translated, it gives CASSLLTSGPYNEQFF.

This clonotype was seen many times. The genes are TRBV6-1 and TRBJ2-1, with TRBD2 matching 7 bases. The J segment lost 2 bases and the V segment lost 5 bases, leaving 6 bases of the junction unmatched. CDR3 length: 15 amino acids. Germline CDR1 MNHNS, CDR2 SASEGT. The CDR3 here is CASSPQRDPYNEQFF. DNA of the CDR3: TGTGCCAGCAGTCCCCAGCGGGATCCCTACAATGAGCAGTTCTTC.

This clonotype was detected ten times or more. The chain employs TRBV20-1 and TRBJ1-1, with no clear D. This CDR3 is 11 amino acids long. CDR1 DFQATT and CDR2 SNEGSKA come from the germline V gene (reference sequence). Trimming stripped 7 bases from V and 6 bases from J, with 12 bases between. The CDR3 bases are TGCAGTGTTCGACTCCCAGCTGAAGCTTTCTTT. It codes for CSVRLPAEAFF.